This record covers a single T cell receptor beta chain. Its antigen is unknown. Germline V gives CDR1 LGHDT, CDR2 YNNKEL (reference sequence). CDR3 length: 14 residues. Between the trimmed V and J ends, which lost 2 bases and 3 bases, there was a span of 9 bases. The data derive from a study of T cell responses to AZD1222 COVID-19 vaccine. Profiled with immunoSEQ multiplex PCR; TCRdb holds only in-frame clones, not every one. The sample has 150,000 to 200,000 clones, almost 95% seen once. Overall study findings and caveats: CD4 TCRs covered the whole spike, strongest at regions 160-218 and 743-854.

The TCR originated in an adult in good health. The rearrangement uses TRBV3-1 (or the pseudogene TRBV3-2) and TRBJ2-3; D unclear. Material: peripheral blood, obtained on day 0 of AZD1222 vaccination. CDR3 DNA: TGTGCCAGCAGCCAACAGGTATCGACAGATACGCAGTATTTT. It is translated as CASSQQVSTDTQYF.